This paragraph reports one T cell receptor (beta chain). Its antigen is as yet unknown. This record belongs to a study of cytomegalovirus exposure and HLA in healthy donors. Overall study findings and caveats: The authors judged a highly shared variant cluster likely a sequencing artifact. The majority of CMV-associated TCR beta chains were reported as apparently HLA-restricted in a later analysis.

PCR primers comprised 60 Vbeta and 13 Jbeta primers. The table came from immunoSEQ multiplex PCR; TCRdb's copy has only in-frame clones and leaves some out. In the table there are over 110,000 clones, more than 75% of which are singletons. This CDR3 comprises 14 residues. Germline V lookup: CDR1 SGHVS, CDR2 FQNEAQ. The V gene end was trimmed by 5 bases and the J gene end by 4 bases; junction bases not matched to a gene: 2. The receptor was isolated from a woman in her 40s in good health and CMV-seropositive. This sequence joins TRBV7-8 and TRBJ2-2, with 9 bases fitting TRBD1. Sequencing was done on a sample of PBMCs. The CDR3 is CASSAGQGTGELFF. The CDR3 DNA reads TGTGCCAGCAGCGCGGGACAGGGCACCGGGGAGCTGTTTTTT.